One T cell receptor (beta chain) is described in this entry. This clonotype was recorded at least ten times. Its antigen is not yet known. No clone much larger than this one lies a single base away; base qualities are absent. These data originate in a study of T cells in Graves' hyperthyroidism and ophthalmopathy (dated by TCRdb to about 2019). About the full investigation: Peripheral blood samples were taken at initial diagnosis, before any treatment was given. To identify distinguishing TCR V-J signatures, a discovery cohort of around 100 patients was used, comprising 43 with Graves' ophthalmopathy and around 57 with stable Graves' hyperthyroidism. An independent validation cohort of around 19 hyperthyroidism patients and about 16 patients who later progressed to ophthalmopathy tested prospective prediction of ophthalmopathy. The roughly 90 discovery patients were divided at random into training and test sets in a 7:3 ratio. In addition, the study compared T-cell repertoires in thyroid tissue and in blood from several Graves' hyperthyroidism patients. After sampling, hyperthyroidism patients received methimazole starting at 30 mg daily, and ophthalmopathy patients received high-dose intravenous methylprednisolone. The paper reports TCR Vbeta CDR3 sequencing of 135 peripheral blood samples: some 44 ophthalmopathy, about 75 hyperthyroidism and around 17 progressor patients. Broad study findings and their caveats: No statistical method was used to set the sample size in advance, and investigators knew the group allocation. Blood samples also contained most of the expanded thyroid clonotypes (frequency above 0.001), which suggests that blood repertoires may reflect thyroid immune responses. Ophthalmopathy was separated from stable hyperthyroidism by a 13 V-J signature model, with about 88% sensitivity and roughly 81% specificity obtained in cross-validation and 80%/75% obtained in testing. In validation, the model predicted progression to ophthalmopathy a median of around 6.5 months before onset, with roughly 70% sensitivity and about 75% specificity.

Graves' hyperthyroidism was defined as stable when no progression to ophthalmopathy occurred over 18 months of follow-up. Hyperthyroidism patients were newly diagnosed, had a disease duration of under 2 months, and were aged 18 to 65 years. Patients with uncontrolled infections, other autoimmune diseases, pregnancy or lactation were excluded. Clinical symptoms, serum thyroxine and TRAb, thyroid ultrasound, and orbital computed tomography formed the basis for the diagnoses. PBMCs were isolated from more than 8 ml of fresh peripheral blood by Ficoll-Paque density gradient centrifugation. Total RNA was extracted using Trizol reagent, and RNA quality was assessed on an Agilent 2100 Bioanalyzer. TCR beta CDR3 regions were amplified from RNA transcripts. For the first round of RT-PCR on the TCR CDR3, the HTBI primer set was used together with the Qiagen OneStep RT-PCR kit. The libraries were constructed in a second round of multiplex PCR and then size-selected and purified. Paired-end sequencing of the libraries was performed with 100 bp reads on an Illumina HiSeq2000. Per the original workflow: SOAPnuke was used to process the raw data, removing reads that contained adapters or uncalled bases, had a mean Phred below 15, or lacked an exact match to the constant primer or identifier. COPE v1.2.5 was used to merge high-quality paired reads, and clonotypes were defined as unique nucleotide sequences. Clonotypes were aligned to IMGT TRBV, TRBD and TRBJ reference segments using MiTCR v1.1. Analysis was restricted to V-J combinations with a frequency above 0.0001, which covered roughly 99% of repertoires. A TCS score was defined as the ratio of F50 (clonal expansion) to E x V (chaos), with BLOSUM62-based TCRdist applied between CDR3 peptides within each V-J. Welch's t-statistics and random forest reduced 500 to 650 V-J features to fewer than 15, which were used in a naive Bayes classifier (R e1071). TCRdb reworked the public reads: Q25 trimming with fastp, MiXCR clone assembly, productive beta chains retained. For every CDR3 protein sequence, its rows merge into one entry that carries the most common genes and DNA. The V and J calls reflect TCRdb's pipeline rather than the authors' work. This sample lists some 560,000 distinct CDR3 sequences; around 16% were detected once. The ten top clones hold around 6.6% of the sample.

The CDR1 and CDR2 encoded by the germline V gene (reference sequence) are GTSNPN and SVGIG. The junction shows trimming of 0 bases on V and 3 bases on J, plus 8 bases between the germline ends. The CDR3 sequence holds 14 residues, the cysteine and phenylalanine included. Solely the CDR3 DNA is kept, with 42 bases framed from the first base. The receptor was isolated from a young woman with Graves' hyperthyroidism. The sequenced material came from blood. This chain is built from TRBV30 and TRBJ1-4; the D gene is unclear. The CDR3 amino acid sequence is: CAWSVRAANEKLFF. The DNA reads as follows: TGTGCCTGGAGTGTACGTGCAGCTAATGAAAAACTGTTTTTT. Joined to the reference TRBV30 and TRBJ1-4 proteins, this CDR3 gives the full variable domain: SQTIHQWPATLVQPVGSPLSLECTVEGTSNPNLYWYRQAAGRGLQLLFYSVGIGQISSEVPQNLSASRPQDRQFILSSKKLLLSDSGFYLCAWSVRAANEKLFFGSGTQLSVL.